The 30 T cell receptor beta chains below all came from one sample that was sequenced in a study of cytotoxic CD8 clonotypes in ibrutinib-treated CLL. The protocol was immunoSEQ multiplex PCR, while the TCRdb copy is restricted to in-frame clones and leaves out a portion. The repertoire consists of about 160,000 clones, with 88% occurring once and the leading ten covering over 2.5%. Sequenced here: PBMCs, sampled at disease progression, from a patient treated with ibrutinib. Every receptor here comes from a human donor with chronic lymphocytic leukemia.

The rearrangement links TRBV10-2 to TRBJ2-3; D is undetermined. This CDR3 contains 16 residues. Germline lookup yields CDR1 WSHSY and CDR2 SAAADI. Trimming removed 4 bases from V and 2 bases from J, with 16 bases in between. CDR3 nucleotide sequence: TGCGCCAGCAGTGTTAGGGCCGGAAGCCCCACAGATACGCAGTATTTT. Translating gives CASSVRAGSPTDTQYF.

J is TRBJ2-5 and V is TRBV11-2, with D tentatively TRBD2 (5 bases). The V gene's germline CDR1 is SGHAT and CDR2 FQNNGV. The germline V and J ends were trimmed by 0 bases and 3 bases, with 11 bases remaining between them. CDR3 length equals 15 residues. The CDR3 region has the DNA TGTGCCAGCAGCTTAGATGGTCTCGGGGAAGAGACCCAGTACTTC. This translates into CASSLDGLGEETQYF.

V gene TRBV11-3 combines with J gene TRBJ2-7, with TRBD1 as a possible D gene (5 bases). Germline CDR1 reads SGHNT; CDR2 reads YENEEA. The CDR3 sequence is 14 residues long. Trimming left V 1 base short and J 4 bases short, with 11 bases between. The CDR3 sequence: CASSLGRVPYEQYF. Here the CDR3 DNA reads TGTGCCAGCAGCTTAGGCAGGGTCCCTTACGAGCAGTACTTC.

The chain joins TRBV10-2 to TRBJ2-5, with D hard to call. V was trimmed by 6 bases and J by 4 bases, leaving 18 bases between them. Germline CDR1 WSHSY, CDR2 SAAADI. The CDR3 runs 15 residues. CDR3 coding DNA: TGCGCCAGCAGCCCTACCTGGGTGGACCGAGAGACCCAGTACTTC. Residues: CASSPTWVDRETQYF.

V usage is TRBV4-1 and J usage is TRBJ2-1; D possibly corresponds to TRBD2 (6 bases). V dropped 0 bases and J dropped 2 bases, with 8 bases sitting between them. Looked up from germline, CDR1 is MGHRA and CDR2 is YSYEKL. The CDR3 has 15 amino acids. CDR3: CASSQEGGTYNEQFF. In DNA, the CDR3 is TGCGCCAGCAGCCAAGAAGGCGGGACCTACAATGAGCAGTTCTTC.

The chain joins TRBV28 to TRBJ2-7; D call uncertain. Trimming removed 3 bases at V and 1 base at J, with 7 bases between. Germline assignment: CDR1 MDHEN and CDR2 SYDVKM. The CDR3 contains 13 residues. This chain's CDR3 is CASSFLPSYEQYF. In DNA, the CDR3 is TGTGCCAGCAGTTTTCTGCCATCCTACGAGCAGTACTTC.

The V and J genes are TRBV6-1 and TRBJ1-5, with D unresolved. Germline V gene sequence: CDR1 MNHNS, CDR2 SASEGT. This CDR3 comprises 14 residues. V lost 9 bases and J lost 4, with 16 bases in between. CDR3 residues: CASGIGIDNQPQHF. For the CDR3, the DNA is TGTGCCAGTGGGATCGGAATTGATAATCAGCCCCAGCATTTT.

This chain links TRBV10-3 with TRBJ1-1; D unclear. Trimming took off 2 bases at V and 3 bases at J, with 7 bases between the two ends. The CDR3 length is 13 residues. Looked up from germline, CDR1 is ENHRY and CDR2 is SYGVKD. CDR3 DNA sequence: TGTGCCATCAGTGAGAGGTCTGACACTGAAGCTTTCTTT. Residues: CAISERSDTEAFF.

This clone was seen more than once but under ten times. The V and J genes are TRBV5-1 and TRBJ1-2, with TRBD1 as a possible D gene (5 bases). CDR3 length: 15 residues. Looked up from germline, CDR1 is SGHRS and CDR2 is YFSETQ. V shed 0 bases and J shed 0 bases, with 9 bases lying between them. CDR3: CASSLGRTTNYGYTF. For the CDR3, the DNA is TGCGCCAGCAGCTTGGGACGGACAACTAACTATGGCTACACCTTC. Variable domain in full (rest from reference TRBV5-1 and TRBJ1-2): KAGVTQTPRYLIKTRGQQVTLSCSPISGHRSVSWYQQTPGQGLQFLFEYFSETQRNKGNFPGRFSGRQFSNSRSEMNVSTLELGDSALYLCASSLGRTTNYGYTFGSGTRLTVV.

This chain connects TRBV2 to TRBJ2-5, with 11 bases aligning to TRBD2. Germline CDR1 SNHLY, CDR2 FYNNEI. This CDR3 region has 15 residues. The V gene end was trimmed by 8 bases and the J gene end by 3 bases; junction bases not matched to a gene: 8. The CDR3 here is CASALAGVREETQYF. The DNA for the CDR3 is TGTGCCAGCGCACTAGCGGGAGTCAGGGAAGAGACCCAGTACTTC.

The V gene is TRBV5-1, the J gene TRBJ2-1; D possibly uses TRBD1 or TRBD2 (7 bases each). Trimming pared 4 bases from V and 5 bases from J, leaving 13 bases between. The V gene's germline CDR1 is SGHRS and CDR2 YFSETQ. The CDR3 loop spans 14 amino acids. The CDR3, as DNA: TGCGCCAGCAGCAAGACAGGGACTAACAATGAGCAGTTCTTC. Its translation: CASSKTGTNNEQFF.

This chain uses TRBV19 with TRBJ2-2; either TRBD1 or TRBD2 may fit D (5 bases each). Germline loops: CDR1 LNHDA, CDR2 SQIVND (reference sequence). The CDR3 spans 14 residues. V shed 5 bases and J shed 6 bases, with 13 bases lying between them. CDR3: CASSPGRFAGELFF. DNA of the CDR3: TGTGCCAGTAGTCCGGGACGGTTCGCCGGGGAGCTGTTTTTT.

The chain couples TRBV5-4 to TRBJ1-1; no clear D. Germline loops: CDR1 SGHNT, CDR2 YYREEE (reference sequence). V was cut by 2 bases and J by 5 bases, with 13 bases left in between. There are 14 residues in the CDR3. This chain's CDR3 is CASSFEGSGTEAFF. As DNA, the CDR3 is TGTGCCAGCAGCTTCGAAGGTTCGGGGACTGAAGCTTTCTTT.

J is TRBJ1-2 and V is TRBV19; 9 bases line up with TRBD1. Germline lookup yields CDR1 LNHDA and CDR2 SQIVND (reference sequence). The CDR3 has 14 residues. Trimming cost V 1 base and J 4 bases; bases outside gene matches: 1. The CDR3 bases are TGTGCCAGTAGTATAGGGACAGGGGCCTATGGCTACACCTTC. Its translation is CASSIGTGAYGYTF.

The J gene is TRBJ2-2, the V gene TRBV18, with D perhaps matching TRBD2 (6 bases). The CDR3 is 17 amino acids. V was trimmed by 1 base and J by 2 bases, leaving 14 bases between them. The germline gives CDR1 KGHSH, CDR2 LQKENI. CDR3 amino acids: CASSPHPPGVNTGELFF. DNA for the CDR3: TGTGCCAGCTCACCACACCCGCCGGGAGTAAACACCGGGGAGCTGTTTTTT.

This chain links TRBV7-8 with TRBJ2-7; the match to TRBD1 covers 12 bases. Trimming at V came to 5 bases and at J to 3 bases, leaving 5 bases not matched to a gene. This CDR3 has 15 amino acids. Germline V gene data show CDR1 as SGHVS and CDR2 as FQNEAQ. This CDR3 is CASSPGQGANYEQYF. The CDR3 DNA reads TGTGCCAGCAGCCCGGGACAGGGGGCGAACTACGAGCAGTACTTC. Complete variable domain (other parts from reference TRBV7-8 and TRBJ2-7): GAGVSQSPRYKVAKRGQDVALRCDPISGHVSLFWYQQALGQGPEFLTYFQNEAQLDKSGLPSDRFFAERPEGSVSTLKIQRTQQEDSAVYLCASSPGQGANYEQYFGPGTRLTVT.

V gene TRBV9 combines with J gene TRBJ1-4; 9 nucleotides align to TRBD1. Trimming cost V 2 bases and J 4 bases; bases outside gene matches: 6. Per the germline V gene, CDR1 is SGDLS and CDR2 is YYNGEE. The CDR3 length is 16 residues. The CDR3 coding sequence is TGTGCCAGCAGCGTCTCGGGGACAGGGCTTAATGAAAAACTGTTTTTT. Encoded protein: CASSVSGTGLNEKLFF. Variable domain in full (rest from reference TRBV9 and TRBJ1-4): DSGVTQTPKHLITATGQRVTLRCSPRSGDLSVYWYQQSLDQGLQFLIQYYNGEERAKGNILERFSAQQFPDLHSELNLSSLELGDSALYFCASSVSGTGLNEKLFFGSGTQLSVL.

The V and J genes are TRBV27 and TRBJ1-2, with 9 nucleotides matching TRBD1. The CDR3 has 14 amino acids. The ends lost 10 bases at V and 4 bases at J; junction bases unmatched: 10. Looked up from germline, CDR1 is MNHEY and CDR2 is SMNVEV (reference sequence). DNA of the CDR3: TGTGCCACGAAACCAGGACAGGGGTTCTATGGCTACACCTTC. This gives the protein CATKPGQGFYGYTF.

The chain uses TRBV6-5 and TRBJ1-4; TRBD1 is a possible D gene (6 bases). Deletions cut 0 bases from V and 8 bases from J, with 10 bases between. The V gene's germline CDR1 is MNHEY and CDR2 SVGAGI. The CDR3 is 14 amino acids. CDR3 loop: CASSYSLGAEKLFF. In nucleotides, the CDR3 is TGTGCCAGCAGTTACTCGTTGGGGGCGGAAAAACTGTTTTTT.

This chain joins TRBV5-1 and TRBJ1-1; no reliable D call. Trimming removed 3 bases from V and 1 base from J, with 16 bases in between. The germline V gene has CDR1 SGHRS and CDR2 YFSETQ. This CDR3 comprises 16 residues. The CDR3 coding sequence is TGCGCCAGCAGCTCGGGTACAGCACGGAAGAACACTGAAGCTTTCTTT. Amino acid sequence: CASSSGTARKNTEAFF.

The CDR3 DNA reads as TGTGCCAGCAGACCTAGCGGGAGAACCTACGAGCAGTACTTC. It is translated as CASRPSGRTYEQYF. This sequence joins TRBV28 and TRBJ2-7; 10 bases line up with TRBD2. The CDR3 consists of 14 residues. V trimming: 6 bases; J trimming: 2 bases; junction bases outside the gene matches: 4. CDR1 and CDR2 from the germline V gene are MDHEN and SYDVKM.

The CDR3 spells CASSLSGRAGGEQFF. The DNA for the CDR3 is TGTGCCAGCAGCCTGAGCGGGAGGGCCGGAGGCGAGCAGTTCTTC. The chain carries TRBV11-3 and TRBJ2-1; the match to TRBD2 covers 10 bases. The junction had 11 bases not matched to a gene; V was cut back by 5 bases and J by 10 bases. Germline V gene data show CDR1 as SGHNT and CDR2 as YENEEA. CDR3 length equals 15 residues.

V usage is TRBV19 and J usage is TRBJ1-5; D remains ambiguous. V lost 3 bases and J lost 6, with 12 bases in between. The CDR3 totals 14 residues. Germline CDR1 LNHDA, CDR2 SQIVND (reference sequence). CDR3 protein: CASSIAAGGQPQHF. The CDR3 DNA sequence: TGTGCCAGTAGTATCGCGGCAGGAGGTCAGCCCCAGCATTTT.

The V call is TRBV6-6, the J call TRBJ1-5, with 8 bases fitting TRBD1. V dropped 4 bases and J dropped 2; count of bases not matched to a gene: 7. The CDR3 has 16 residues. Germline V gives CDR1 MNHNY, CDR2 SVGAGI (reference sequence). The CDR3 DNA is TGTGCCAGCAGTTCCATCCCGGGACAGGGCAATCAGCCCCAGCATTTT. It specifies CASSSIPGQGNQPQHF.

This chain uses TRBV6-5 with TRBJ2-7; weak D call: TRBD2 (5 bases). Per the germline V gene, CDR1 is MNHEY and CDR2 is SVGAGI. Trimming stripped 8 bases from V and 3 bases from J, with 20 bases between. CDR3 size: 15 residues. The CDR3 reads CASCASPGRFYEQYF. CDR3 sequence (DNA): TGTGCCAGCTGCGCTAGCCCTGGTCGGTTCTACGAGCAGTACTTC.

The CDR3 nucleotides read TGTGCCAGCACCCCTGGCGCCAGAGGGGGCCAAGAGACCCAGTACTTC. Amino acids: CASTPGARGGQETQYF. The genes are TRBV25-1 and TRBJ2-5, with D possibly TRBD1 on 6 matching bases. V was shortened by 7 bases and J by 1 base, with 19 bases between the two germline ends. Germline values: CDR1 MGHDK, CDR2 SYGVNS. The CDR3 covers 16 residues.

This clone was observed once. The CDR3 spells CASRTTGGTDEQFF. The CDR3 DNA is TGTGCCAGTAGGACGACGGGAGGTACCGATGAGCAGTTCTTC. V usage is TRBV19 and J usage is TRBJ2-1; 7 bases line up with TRBD2. The CDR3 runs 14 residues. V was pared by 6 bases and J by 8 bases, with 10 bases of the junction left unmatched. The germline gives CDR1 LNHDA, CDR2 SQIVND (reference sequence).

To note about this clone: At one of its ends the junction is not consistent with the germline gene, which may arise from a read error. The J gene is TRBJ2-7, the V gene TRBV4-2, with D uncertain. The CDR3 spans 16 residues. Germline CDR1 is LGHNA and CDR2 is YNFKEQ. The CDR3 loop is CASSPSGRGGSHEQYF. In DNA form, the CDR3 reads TGTGCCAGCAGCCCATCTGGGCGCGGCGGCTCCCACGAGCAGTACTTC.

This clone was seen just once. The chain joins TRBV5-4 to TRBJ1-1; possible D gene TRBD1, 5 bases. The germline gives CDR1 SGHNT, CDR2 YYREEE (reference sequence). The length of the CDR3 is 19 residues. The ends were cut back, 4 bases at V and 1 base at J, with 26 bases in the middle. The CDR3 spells CASSPRVGAGEKRNTEAFF. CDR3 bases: TGTGCCAGCAGCCCCCGGGTAGGGGCCGGCGAAAAGCGGAACACTGAAGCTTTCTTT.

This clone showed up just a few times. The CDR3 reads CASSQNQNYGYTF. CDR3 nucleotide sequence: TGTGCCAGCAGCCAAAATCAGAACTATGGCTACACCTTC. The rearrangement links TRBV14 to TRBJ1-2, with D unclear. With 2 bases removed from V and 2 bases from J, the gap between germline ends came to 6 bases. The CDR3 covers 13 residues. Germline lookup yields CDR1 SGHDN and CDR2 FVKESK. The variable domain in full, completed from reference TRBV14 and TRBJ1-2, reads EAGVTQFPSHSVIEKGQTVTLRCDPISGHDNLYWYRRVMGKEIKFLLHFVKESKQDESGMPNNRFLAERTGGTYSTLKVQPAELEDSGVYFCASSQNQNYGYTFGSGTRLTVV.